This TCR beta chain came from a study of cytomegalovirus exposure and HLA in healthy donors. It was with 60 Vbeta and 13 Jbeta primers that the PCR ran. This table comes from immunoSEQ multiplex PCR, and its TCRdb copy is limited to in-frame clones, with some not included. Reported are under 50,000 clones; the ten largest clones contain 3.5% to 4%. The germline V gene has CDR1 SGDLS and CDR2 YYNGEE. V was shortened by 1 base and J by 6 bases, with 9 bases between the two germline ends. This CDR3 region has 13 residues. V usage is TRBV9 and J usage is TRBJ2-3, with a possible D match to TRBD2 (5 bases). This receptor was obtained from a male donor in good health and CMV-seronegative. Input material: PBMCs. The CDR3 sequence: CASSVPSGDTQYF. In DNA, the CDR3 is TGTGCCAGCAGCGTACCCTCGGGGGATACGCAGTATTTT.